Sequencing of this TCR beta chain was carried out in a study of Ad26.COV2.S vaccination and SARS-CoV-2 variants. Study as a whole: Ad26.COV2.S shots went into the muscle once or twice, 56 days apart. Points from the study as a whole: Spike-specific TCR breadth ran higher among vaccine recipients than placebo recipients.

As for treatment: some 20 received Ad26.COV2.S at low or high dose, single or two shots; roughly five received placebo; per-sample allocation not given. Samples came from day 63 after the first vaccine or placebo injection. Within Boston, the person who donated was an adult of 18-55 years. A word on this clone: What it binds is not known.

Clones were sequenced by immunoSEQ multiplex PCR, and TCRdb holds only the in-frame ones, with some missing. This sample has about 420,000 clones, with 70% to 90% found just once. This CDR3 has 15 amino acids. Trimming removed 7 bases from V and 2 bases from J, with 16 bases in between. The germline CDR1 and CDR2 sequences are MNHEY and SVGAGI. The input for sequencing was peripheral blood, taken in a trial of Ad26.COV2.S vaccine versus placebo. The V call is TRBV6-5, the J call TRBJ2-3; tentative D call: TRBD2 (5 bases). This TCR was recovered from a person aged 18-60 years who received the Ad26.COV2.S COVID-19 vaccine or a placebo. This chain's CDR3 is CASTQSRGSTDTQYF. Written as DNA, the CDR3 is TGTGCCAGCACCCAAAGTCGGGGATCCACAGATACGCAGTATTTT.